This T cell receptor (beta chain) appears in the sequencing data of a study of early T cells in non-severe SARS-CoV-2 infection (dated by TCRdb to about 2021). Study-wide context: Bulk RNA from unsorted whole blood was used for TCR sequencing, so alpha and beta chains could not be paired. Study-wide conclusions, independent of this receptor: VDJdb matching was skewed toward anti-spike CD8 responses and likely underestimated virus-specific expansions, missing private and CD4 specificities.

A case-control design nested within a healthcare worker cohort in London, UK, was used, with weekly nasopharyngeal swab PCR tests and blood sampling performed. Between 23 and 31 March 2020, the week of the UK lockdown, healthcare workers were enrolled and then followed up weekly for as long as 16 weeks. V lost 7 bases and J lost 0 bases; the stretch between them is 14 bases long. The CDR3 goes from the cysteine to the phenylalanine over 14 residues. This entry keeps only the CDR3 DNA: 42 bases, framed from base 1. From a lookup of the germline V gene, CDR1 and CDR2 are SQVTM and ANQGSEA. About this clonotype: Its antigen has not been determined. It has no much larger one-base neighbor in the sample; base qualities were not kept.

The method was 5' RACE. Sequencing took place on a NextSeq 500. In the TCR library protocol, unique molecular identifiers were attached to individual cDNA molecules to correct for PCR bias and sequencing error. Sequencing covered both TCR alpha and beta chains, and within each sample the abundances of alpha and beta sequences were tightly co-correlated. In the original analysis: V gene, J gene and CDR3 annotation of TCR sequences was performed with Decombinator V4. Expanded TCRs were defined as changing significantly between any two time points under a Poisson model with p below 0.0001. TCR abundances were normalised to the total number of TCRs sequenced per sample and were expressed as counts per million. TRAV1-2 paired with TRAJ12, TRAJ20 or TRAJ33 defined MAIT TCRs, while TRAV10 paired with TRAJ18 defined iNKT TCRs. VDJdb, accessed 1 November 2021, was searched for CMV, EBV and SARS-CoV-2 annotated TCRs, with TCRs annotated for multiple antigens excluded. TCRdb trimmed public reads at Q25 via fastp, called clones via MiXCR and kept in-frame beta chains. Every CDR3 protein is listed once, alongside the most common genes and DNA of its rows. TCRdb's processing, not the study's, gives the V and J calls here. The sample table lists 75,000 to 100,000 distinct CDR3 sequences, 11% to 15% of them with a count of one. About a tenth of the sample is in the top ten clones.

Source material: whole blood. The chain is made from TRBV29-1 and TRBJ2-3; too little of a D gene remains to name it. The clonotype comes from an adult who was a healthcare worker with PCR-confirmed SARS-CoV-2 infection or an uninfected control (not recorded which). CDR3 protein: CSAQDTLSTDTQYF. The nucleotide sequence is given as TGCAGCGCGCAAGACACCTTAAGCACAGATACGCAGTATTTT.